This paragraph covers one T cell receptor (beta chain) sequence. These data originate in a study of CD8+ T cells in alopecia areata. Extraction and reverse transcription of RNA yielded cDNA as the sequencing template. Sequencing was performed with immunoSEQ multiplex PCR; in TCRdb, only in-frame clones are kept and a portion is missing. The top ten clones hold around 10% of a sample with about 180,000 clones, approximately 49% of them seen once. Trimming took off 4 bases at V and 4 bases at J, with 15 bases between the two ends. Germline-derived CDR1 and CDR2 are MNHEY and SMNVEV (reference sequence). The CDR3 length is 15 residues. Described treatment: oral pan-JAK inhibitor, 5-10 mg twice daily.

The input for sequencing was CD8+ T cells sorted from blood, taken around week 54, from a patient treated with tofacitinib. The receptor was derived from a human donor with alopecia areata. J is TRBJ2-3 and V is TRBV27; D is perhaps TRBD2 (6 bases). CDR3: CASSYQGWGADTQYF. CDR3 DNA sequence: TGTGCCAGCAGTTACCAAGGCTGGGGGGCAGATACGCAGTATTTT.